One and the same sample provided the 26 T cell receptor beta chains below, sequenced in a study of OX40 agonist ivuxolimab in advanced cancers. Generated by immunoSEQ multiplex PCR, the TCRdb table keeps only in-frame clones and is missing some. This table has roughly 76,000 clones, 80% to 90% appearing once. The sample consisted of CD4+ or CD8+ T cells sorted from blood, taken in a trial of the OX40 agonist ivuxolimab. The receptors stem from an adult with an advanced solid tumor such as melanoma, head and neck, liver or kidney cancer.

The rearrangement joins TRBV28 to TRBJ2-5; TRBD2 is a possible D gene (6 bases). The CDR3 is 14 amino acids. V was clipped by 4 bases and J by 1 base, with 10 bases between them. Per germline, CDR1 MDHEN and CDR2 SYDVKM. The CDR3 loop reads CASSSPGAQETQYF. The CDR3 nucleotides read TGTGCCAGCAGTTCACCGGGAGCCCAAGAGACCCAGTACTTC.

This chain connects TRBV4-1 to TRBJ1-4; tentative D call: TRBD1 (5 bases). The V gene lost 0 bases and the J gene lost 0 bases, with 5 bases spanning the gap. Germline V CDR1 and CDR2: MGHRA, YSYEKL. This CDR3 is 15 amino acids long. In DNA, the CDR3 is TGCGCCAGCAGCCAAGAAGGGGCAACTAATGAAAAACTGTTTTTT. Protein sequence: CASSQEGATNEKLFF.

CDR3: CASSPDGRGTYEQYF. In nucleotides, the CDR3 is TGTGCCAGCAGCCCGGACGGCAGAGGTACCTACGAGCAGTACTTC. The gene calls are TRBV11-2 and TRBJ2-7; D unclear. Trimming stripped 5 bases from V and 2 bases from J, with 16 bases between. CDR3 length: 15 residues. Germline CDR1 and CDR2: SGHAT and FQNNGV.

V and J are TRBV19 and TRBJ1-3, with D perhaps TRBD1 (5 bases). The V gene lost 5 bases and the J gene lost 2 bases, with 16 bases spanning the gap. Germline V CDR1 and CDR2: LNHDA, SQIVND (reference sequence). The CDR3 covers 16 residues. CDR3 region: CASSSRGRAPGNTIYF. DNA for the CDR3: TGTGCCAGTAGTTCTCGGGGACGAGCGCCTGGAAACACCATATATTTT.

The V gene is TRBV10-1, the J gene TRBJ2-7; 8 bases fit TRBD2. J gave up 6 bases and V 0 bases, and 4 bases lay outside the gene matches. The CDR3 sequence is 14 residues long. Germline V lookup: CDR1 WNHNN, CDR2 SYGVQD (reference sequence). This CDR3 is CASSESRGVREQYF. Written as DNA, the CDR3 is TGCGCCAGCAGTGAGTCGCGGGGGGTTCGCGAGCAGTACTTC.

The rearrangement joins TRBV9 to TRBJ1-1; D perhaps matches TRBD1 (6 bases). Germline V gives CDR1 SGDLS, CDR2 YYNGEE. Trimming pared 3 bases from V and 4 bases from J, leaving 13 bases between. CDR3 length equals 14 residues. CDR3 coding DNA: TGTGCCAGCAGCGCCGGACCACAGGGCACTGAAGCTTTCTTT. Encoded protein: CASSAGPQGTEAFF.

The rearrangement links TRBV6-5 to TRBJ1-1, with a possible D match to TRBD1 (6 bases). The length of the CDR3 is 13 residues. The germline V gene encodes CDR1 MNHEY and CDR2 SVGAGI. Trimming pared 7 bases from V and 4 bases from J, leaving 13 bases between. The CDR3 reads CASNHREGTEAFF. The CDR3 nucleotides are TGTGCCAGCAATCACAGGGAAGGCACTGAAGCTTTCTTT.

The gene calls are TRBV6-6 and TRBJ2-1; 11 bases are shared with TRBD2. The germline V gene has CDR1 MNHNY and CDR2 SVGAGI (reference sequence). This CDR3 has 15 amino acids. The V and J ends lost 6 bases and 4 bases, in that order; junction bases with no gene match: 5. The CDR3 spells CASRFGTSGYNEQFF. CDR3 bases: TGTGCCAGCAGGTTCGGGACTAGCGGTTACAATGAGCAGTTCTTC.

The chain carries TRBV7-6 and TRBJ2-7; either TRBD1 or TRBD2 may supply D (6 bases each). With 5 bases removed from V and 0 bases from J, the gap between germline ends came to 14 bases. CDR3 length: 15 amino acids. The germline gives CDR1 SGHVS, CDR2 FNYEAQ. The CDR3 nucleotides are TGTGCCAGCAGCGAACTAGGGGGGAGCTCCTACGAGCAGTACTTC. Its protein product is CASSELGGSSYEQYF.

The J gene is TRBJ1-4, the V gene TRBV7-2; 7 bases line up with TRBD1. This CDR3 is 19 amino acids long. With V trimmed by 2 bases and J by 11 bases, 23 bases remained unmatched. CDR1 is SGHTA and CDR2 is FQGNSA in the germline V gene. In nucleotides, the CDR3 is TGTGCCAGCAGCTTAATTACCGGGACAGAGTTCATCCGGATCGATAAACTGTTTTTT. Translating gives CASSLITGTEFIRIDKLFF.

The rearrangement links TRBV5-1 to TRBJ1-2; 8 bases are shared with TRBD1. The CDR3 runs 15 residues. Trimming took 0 bases from V and 7 from J; bases not matched to a gene: 8. Germline CDR1 and CDR2: SGHRS and YFSETQ. This CDR3 is CASSLGQGLNGGYTF. The CDR3 nucleotides read TGCGCCAGCAGCTTGGGACAGGGGTTAAACGGTGGCTACACCTTC.

The chain combines TRBV21-1 with TRBJ1-6; the table's D call, TRBD1, has no DNA check behind it. TRBV21-1 is noted as a pseudogene. The CDR3 has 17 amino acids. The CDR3 here is CASSTRTGSSYNSPLHF. The CDR3 DNA is TGTGCCAGCAGCACCCGGACAGGGAGCTCCTATAATTCACCCCTCCACTTT.

The chain joins TRBV7-2 to TRBJ2-7, with 9 bases fitting TRBD2. CDR1 and CDR2 (germline): SGHTA, FQGNSA. V was clipped by 0 bases and J by 9 bases; unmatched bases: 3. The CDR3 consists of 13 residues. CDR3 DNA sequence: TGTGCCAGCAGCTTAGCTAGCGGGAGAGCGCAGTACTTC. Translating it yields CASSLASGRAQYF.

The chain uses TRBV15 and TRBJ2-2; 10 bases agree with TRBD2. Trimming took 5 bases from V and 6 from J; bases not matched to a gene: 6. Germline loops: CDR1 LNHNV, CDR2 YYDKDF (reference sequence). The CDR3 runs to 15 residues. The CDR3 DNA reads TGTGCCACCAGCGCCCGCGGGACTAGCGCCGGGGAGCTGTTTTTT. This translates into CATSARGTSAGELFF.

This chain connects TRBV10-3 to TRBJ2-6; 7 bases fit TRBD1. The CDR3 has 17 amino acids. Germline CDR1 reads ENHRY; CDR2 reads SYGVKD. After removal of 5 bases from V and 4 bases from J, the junction contained 11 bases not matched to a gene. CDR3 protein: CAISPRQGPTGANVLTF. CDR3 nucleotide sequence: TGTGCCATCAGTCCAAGACAGGGTCCAACCGGGGCCAACGTCCTGACTTTC.

The chain uses TRBV2 and TRBJ2-4; 7 bases are shared with TRBD1. Germline CDR1 reads SNHLY; CDR2 reads FYNNEI. V was clipped by 6 bases and J by 6 bases; unmatched bases: 8. There are 14 residues in the CDR3. CDR3 region: CASRTGQETNIQYF. The CDR3 region has the DNA TGTGCCAGCAGAACCGGACAGGAGACAAACATTCAGTACTTC.

The V call is TRBV19, the J call TRBJ2-1, with a weak D call TRBD2 (5 bases). CDR1 and CDR2 (germline): LNHDA, SQIVND (reference sequence). This CDR3 is built from 13 residues. V lost 5 bases to trimming and J lost 5 bases, with 10 bases between them. The chain's CDR3 is CASSVVLDNEQFF. CDR3 coding DNA: TGTGCCAGTAGTGTCGTACTAGACAATGAGCAGTTCTTC.

This chain links TRBV5-1 with TRBJ2-6, with unresolved D. The germline V gene encodes CDR1 SGHRS and CDR2 YFSETQ. The CDR3 is 14 amino acids. V was clipped by 4 bases and J by 2 bases, with 7 bases between them. The CDR3 DNA is TGCGCCAGCAGCGCATTAACTGGGGCCAACGTCCTGACTTTC. It encodes CASSALTGANVLTF.

The chain has TRBV5-6 and TRBJ1-2; the D is unclear. CDR1 SGHDT and CDR2 YYEEEE come from the germline V gene. This CDR3 has 13 amino acids. Trimming took 7 bases from V and 4 from J, leaving 14 bases between them. CDR3 loop: CASSPGRGYGYTF. CDR3 in DNA: TGTGCCAGCTCCCCCGGGCGCGGCTATGGCTACACCTTC.

This clone has a handful of counts. This chain connects TRBV5-1 to TRBJ2-7, with D maybe TRBD2 (5 bases). Germline lookup yields CDR1 SGHRS and CDR2 YFSETQ. The CDR3 runs to 16 residues. The V and J ends lost 5 bases and 0 bases respectively, with 18 bases between them. CDR3 amino acids: CASRPAAGFSSYEQYF. The CDR3 DNA follows: TGCGCCAGCAGGCCTGCTGCGGGCTTCAGCTCCTACGAGCAGTACTTC.

The gene calls are TRBV10-3 and TRBJ2-5; 12 positions match TRBD2. The V segment lost 6 bases and the J segment 0 bases; nucleotides outside the gene matches: 2. The germline gives CDR1 ENHRY, CDR2 SYGVKD. The CDR3 sequence is 15 residues long. CDR3 coding DNA: TGTGCCATCAGCCGACTAGCGGGGGACCAAGAGACCCAGTACTTC. Its protein product is CAISRLAGDQETQYF.

This clone appeared a single time. The V and J genes are TRBV11-2 and TRBJ2-7; D unresolved. Trimming cost V 5 bases and J 7 bases, with 6 bases left between them. This CDR3 spans 10 amino acids. Germline CDR1 reads SGHAT; CDR2 reads FQNNGV. The CDR3 DNA reads as TGTGCCAGCAGCCTTCGTGAGCAGTACTTC. This gives the protein CASSLREQYF.

This chain uses TRBV19 with TRBJ1-4; unclear D gene. The germline gives CDR1 LNHDA, CDR2 SQIVND (reference sequence). V gave up 6 bases and J gave up 8 bases, with 13 bases separating them. The CDR3 is 13 residues long. For the CDR3, the DNA is TGTGCCAGTAGACCCGGGGATTGGGAAAAACTGTTTTTT. Protein: CASRPGDWEKLFF.

This clone was observed a few times. The genes are TRBV2 and TRBJ2-3, with 7 bases fitting TRBD1. CDR1 and CDR2 (germline): SNHLY, FYNNEI. This CDR3 is built from 13 residues. The V gene end was trimmed by 3 bases and the J gene end by 10 bases; junction bases not matched to a gene: 7. The CDR3 loop is CASSDPDRAAQYF. The CDR3 nucleotides are TGTGCCAGCAGTGACCCAGACAGGGCGGCGCAGTATTTT.

This chain links TRBV6-6 with TRBJ1-1; 7 bases fit TRBD1. Per germline, CDR1 MNHNY and CDR2 SVGAGI (reference sequence). V shed 0 bases and J 5 bases; nucleotides not matched to a gene: 6. The CDR3 is 15 residues long. The CDR3 loop reads CASSYSLGQRTEAFF. The CDR3 DNA reads TGTGCCAGCAGTTACTCGTTGGGACAGAGAACTGAAGCTTTCTTT.

The rearrangement uses TRBV5-1 and TRBJ1-1; D call uncertain. This CDR3 region has 14 residues. V was pared by 1 base and J by 1 base, with 8 bases between. Germline values: CDR1 SGHRS, CDR2 YFSETQ. CDR3 sequence: CASSLLAANTEAFF. The CDR3 DNA reads as TGCGCCAGCAGCTTGCTAGCAGCGAACACTGAAGCTTTCTTT.